The T cell receptor beta chain described here comes from a study of blood T cell repertoires in COVID-19. Study context: Samples taken during acute and convalescent COVID-19 were collected in the United States, Italy and Spain. T cells, B-cell-depleted T cells, or PBMCs supplied cDNA or gDNA.

In the authors' workflow: For nucleated cells, counts were estimated from reference gene primer amplification. The table came from immunoSEQ multiplex PCR; TCRdb's copy has only in-frame clones and leaves some out. V, J and clone size are taken as reported in that table, and D and trimming were inferred from the DNA itself. The sample yields around 130,000 clones, about nine tenths seen once. Germline assignment: CDR1 SNHLY and CDR2 FYNNEI. The V and J ends lost 8 bases and 4 bases, in that order; junction bases with no gene match: 5. This CDR3 is built from 13 residues. The TCR comes from a woman older than 75 with acute or convalescent COVID-19. The rearrangement joins TRBV2 to TRBJ2-5; 9 positions agree with TRBD2. Sequenced material: peripheral blood. The CDR3 region is CASGAGGGETQYF. The CDR3 DNA follows: TGTGCCAGCGGCGCGGGGGGGGGAGAGACCCAGTACTTC.